This TCR beta chain was sequenced in a study of type 1 regulatory T cells. Notes on the study in general: Tr1 cells had a more restricted TCR repertoire than non-Tr1 cells.

Germline values: CDR1 KGHSH, CDR2 LQKENI. CDR3 length: 15 amino acids. The germline V and J ends were trimmed by 5 bases and 3 bases, with 13 bases remaining between them. Using its own MiXCR run on the reads, TCRdb lists one record per CDR3 protein. This sample has tens of thousands of distinct CDR3 sequences; roughly 20% occur once, and the top ten carry roughly 8.3%. As regards this clonotype: Its antigen is as yet unknown.

This rearrangement joins TRBV18 to TRBJ2-2, with a weak D call TRBD1 (6 bases). The sequencing input was cultured type 1 regulatory T (Tr1) cells, either the whole culture or a sorted fraction (not recorded which). This TCR derives from a human donor in good health. Here the CDR3 DNA reads TGTGCCAGCTCAGTCCGGGACACCGACACCGGGGAGCTGTTTTTT. This sequence encodes CASSVRDTDTGELFF.